This T cell receptor beta chain originates from a study of T cells in tumors after PD-1 blockade. TCRdb's copy holds only in-frame clones and misses some; the assay was immunoSEQ multiplex PCR. Of around 49,000 clones in the sample, approximately 81% were seen once. Germline V gene data show CDR1 as SEHNR and CDR2 as FQNEAQ (reference sequence). Trimming removed 3 bases from V and 3 bases from J; junction bases left unmatched: 9. The CDR3 is 17 amino acids. This sequence was found in a human donor with basal cell carcinoma. The sequences come from PBMCs, collected before anti-PD-1 treatment. V gene TRBV7-9 combines with J gene TRBJ2-3; 10 bases align to TRBD1. The CDR3 DNA is TGTGCCAGCAGCTTGGCCGACAGGGGGCAGGAGACAGATACGCAGTATTTT. Its translation: CASSLADRGQETDTQYF.